This T cell receptor (beta chain) was captured in a study of regulatory T cells in long-lasting Graves disease. General observations from the study: The sample size was small, and this may have reduced accuracy. Favored usage of TRBV28, TRBJ1-2 and TRBJ2-5 was recorded in persistent disease.

Arm-PCR of CDR3 regions with iRepertoire HTBI primers generated TCR beta libraries. TCRdb redid the calling of the multiplex PCR reads with MiXCR, one entry per CDR3 protein. Of around 240,000 distinct CDR3 sequences detected, 15% to 20% appear once; the ten largest clones hold about 15%. Time point: newly diagnosed GD, antithyroid drugs for less than 3 months. RNA isolated from PBMCs was used to make the TCR library. This clonotype was seen many times. Its antigen is as yet unknown. This CDR3 region has 15 residues. Germline V gene lookup returns CDR1 WNHNN and CDR2 SYGVQD (reference sequence). The V gene lost 3 bases and the J gene lost 8 bases, with 17 bases spanning the gap. In addition, the sample was reused for a study of T cells in Graves' hyperthyroidism and ophthalmopathy. This second study notes: Clinical symptoms, serum thyroxine and TRAb, thyroid ultrasound and orbital computed tomography together formed the diagnostic basis.

This chain uses TRBV10-1 with TRBJ2-1, with D possibly TRBD1 on 7 matching bases. The sequencing here drew on peripheral blood mononuclear cells (PBMCs), taken at new diagnosis, from a patient treated with antithyroid drugs. The clonotype originates from a woman aged 25-40 years with Graves disease. The CDR3 coding sequence is TGCGCCAGCAGTGAAAGGAGGGGGCTAGTGGATGAGCAGTTCTTC. Protein sequence: CASSERRGLVDEQFF.